This TCR beta chain was documented in a study of T cell changes during pregnancy in multiple sclerosis. Assay: immunoSEQ multiplex PCR; the TCRdb copy retains only in-frame clones and omits some. Of about 50,000 clones listed, nearly 95% are singletons. Trimming cost V 5 bases and J 11 bases, with 15 bases left between them. CDR3 length: 12 amino acids. Germline CDR1 MDHEN, CDR2 SYDVKM. The chain links TRBV28 to TRBJ1-1; D is perhaps TRBD1 (6 bases). The receptor was derived from a female donor in good health, enrolled as a control in a pregnancy study. Sequences were derived from CD4+ T cells from peripheral blood mononuclear cells, sampled after pregnancy. The CDR3 region is CASSLSPQGAFF. In DNA, the CDR3 is TGTGCCAGCAGTCTCTCCCCCCAGGGGGCTTTCTTT.